The following is a T cell receptor (beta chain) sequence with its context. This sample was taken from a study of control samples from healthy donors and cancer patients. Using immunoSEQ multiplex PCR, the repertoire was profiled, and TCRdb retains in-frame clones only, with some absent. The sample consists of about 140,000 clones, approximately 94% of them appearing once. V was clipped by 3 bases and J by 2 bases; unmatched bases: 7. The germline V gene has CDR1 ENHRY and CDR2 SYGVKD. The CDR3 is 16 residues long. Input material: blood. This chain joins TRBV10-3 and TRBJ2-7, with 10 nucleotides matching TRBD1. This sequence originates from a man aged 35 to 55 in good health. DNA for the CDR3: TGTGCCATCAGTGAATCTGGACAGGGGGGTGCCTACGAGCAGTACTTC. This codes for CAISESGQGGAYEQYF.